The rows below give T cell receptor beta chains drawn from one sample of a study of T cell responses to AZD1222 COVID-19 vaccine. Sequenced by immunoSEQ multiplex PCR; TCRdb stores in-frame clones only, minus some. The sample lists some 150,000 clones, about 92% seen once, with around 1.5% in the top ten. Sample: peripheral blood, taken 28 days after the second AZD1222 dose. These receptors were collected from an adult who received the AZD1222 COVID-19 vaccine. The CDR3 runs from the conserved cysteine through the conserved F or W. A D gene is named only where the DNA matches it firmly. Some rows have no size entry. The others give once, few or many, or a class for an expanded clone.

cdr3_nt cdr3_aa d_call j_call v_call clone_size
TGTGCCAGCAGCTCAGTACCCGGGACAGACTCTGGAAACACCATATATTTT CASSSVPGTDSGNTIYF TRBD1 TRBJ1-3 TRBV7-9 NA
TGTGCCACCCGAGGACAGGGATGGCAGTTCTTC CATRGQGWQFF TRBD1 TRBJ2-1 TRBV19 NA
TGTGCCTGGAGTGTGCGTGTGCTGAACACTGAAGCTTTCTTT CAWSVRVLNTEAFF NA TRBJ1-1 TRBV30 NA
TGTGCCAGCAGTTCGGGACGGTTCCGGCGGATGGGTACTGAAGCTTTCTTT CASSSGRFRRMGTEAFF NA TRBJ1-1 TRBV27 NA
TGTGCCAGCAGGGGGACAGCGAACACTGAAGCTTTCTTT CASRGTANTEAFF TRBD1 TRBJ1-1 TRBV12-3/TRBV12-4 NA
TGCAGCGCCGCTTCATCAATCTCGGGAAACACCATATATTTT CSAASSISGNTIYF NA TRBJ1-3 TRBV29-1 NA
TGTGCCAGCAGTTACGATTTAGCTGGGAACACTGAAGCTTTCTTT CASSYDLAGNTEAFF NA TRBJ1-1 TRBV6-6 NA
TGTGCCAGCAGCCCAAGCCAGGGCGAGCAGTACTTC CASSPSQGEQYF NA TRBJ2-7 TRBV6-2/TRBV6-3 NA
TGTGCCAGCAGCTTATTCCGGGACAGGGTCACCGGGGAGCTGTTTTTT CASSLFRDRVTGELFF TRBD1 TRBJ2-2 TRBV11-1 once
TGTGCCAGCAGCTTGGGCAGGGCGAACACTGAAGCTTTCTTT CASSLGRANTEAFF NA TRBJ1-1 TRBV5-5 NA
TGTGCCAGCAGCCACGGGACTAGCGGAAACTACGAGCAGTACTTC CASSHGTSGNYEQYF TRBD2 TRBJ2-7 TRBV5-4 NA
TGTGCCAGTAGTCCGGGACCCGCTGGATTGGACGAGCAGTACTTC CASSPGPAGLDEQYF NA TRBJ2-7 TRBV19 NA
TGTGCCAGCAGTTTGCAGTTCAGAGTTTACTCTGGAAACACCATATATTTT CASSLQFRVYSGNTIYF NA TRBJ1-3 TRBV27 NA
TGTGCCTCGACAGGGGAGGGTGAAAAACTGTTTTTT CASTGEGEKLFF TRBD1 TRBJ1-4 TRBV30 NA
TGTGCCAGCAGTTCTAGCTCCTCCGCCGAGCAGTACTTC CASSSSSSAEQYF NA TRBJ2-7 TRBV6-6 NA
TGTGCCTGGGGGACATCAACTCTCAAATATGGCTACACCTTC CAWGTSTLKYGYTF NA TRBJ1-2 TRBV30 NA
TGTGCCAGCAGCCCTATAAGCCGAGCGGGTCCAACCTACGAGCAGTACTTC CASSPISRAGPTYEQYF NA TRBJ2-7 TRBV7-9 NA
TGTGCCAGAAGCTTGGATACAGGGTGCCTACTAAACTCTGGAAACACCATATATTTT CARSLDTGCLLNSGNTIYF NA TRBJ1-3 TRBV5-3 NA
TGCGCCAGCAGTTCTGACCTCACCGGGGAGCTGTTTTTT CASSSDLTGELFF NA TRBJ2-2 TRBV5-1 NA
TGCGCCAGCAGTCGAGGACTCGAATACGAGCAGTACTTC CASSRGLEYEQYF NA TRBJ2-7 TRBV5-1 NA
TGCGCCAGCAGCTTGGGACAGGGATCCTATAATTCACCCCTCCACTTT CASSLGQGSYNSPLHF TRBD1 TRBJ1-6 TRBV5-1 NA
TGTGCCTCCAACGGGGGACAGGGGCTGGATCAGCCCCAGCATTTT CASNGGQGLDQPQHF TRBD1 TRBJ1-5 TRBV19 NA
TGTGCCAGCAGGAGGTCGACAGGAGGGAACACTGAAGCTTTCTTT CASRRSTGGNTEAFF NA TRBJ1-1 TRBV6-5 NA
TGTGCCAGCGGGGAAGGGGCTGGCTATAATTCACCCCTCCACTTT CASGEGAGYNSPLHF NA TRBJ1-6 TRBV28 NA
TGTGCCAGCAGTTACGACAGAAACTATGGCTACACCTTC CASSYDRNYGYTF NA TRBJ1-2 TRBV6-5 NA
TGTGCCAGCAGCGATCCACGCGGCTCTGGGGCCAACGTCCTGACTTTC CASSDPRGSGANVLTF NA TRBJ2-6 TRBV6-2/TRBV6-3 NA
TGTGCCACCAGTGATTTGGGGACTAGCGGGAGGGATACGCAGTATTTT CATSDLGTSGRDTQYF TRBD2 TRBJ2-3 TRBV24-1 NA
TGTGCCAGCAGTTCGCACACCCTCCCCACTGAAGCTTTCTTT CASSSHTLPTEAFF NA TRBJ1-1 TRBV28 NA
TGTGCCAGCAGCTTCCAGGCGGCGGGGAGGGAGACCCAGTACTTC CASSFQAAGRETQYF NA TRBJ2-5 TRBV7-2 NA
TGCGCCAGCATCTCGGCCTCCACAGCCCATAATTCACCCCTCCACTTT CASISASTAHNSPLHF NA TRBJ1-6 TRBV10-1 NA
TGTGCCAGCAGTTACGCGGACAATGAGCAGTTCTTC CASSYADNEQFF NA TRBJ2-1 TRBV6-6 NA
TGTGCCATCAGTGAGTCGGCAGATCAGCCCCAGCATTTT CAISESADQPQHF NA TRBJ1-5 TRBV10-3 NA
TGCGCCAGCAGCTTGGGGCTCGGGACAGGGGTACACAATGAGCAGTTCTTC CASSLGLGTGVHNEQFF TRBD1 TRBJ2-1 TRBV5-1 NA
TGTGCCAGCAGCCGCAACAGGGGACTAGCGGGAGATCGGGACGAGCAGTACTTC CASSRNRGLAGDRDEQYF TRBD2 TRBJ2-7 TRBV27 once
TGTGCCAGCAATGAACGGACAGGGAGTAATGAAAAACTGTTTTTT CASNERTGSNEKLFF TRBD1 TRBJ1-4 TRBV2 NA
TGCGCCAGCAGCTCTGGGACAGGGAACACCGGGGAGCTGTTTTTT CASSSGTGNTGELFF TRBD1 TRBJ2-2 TRBV5-1 NA
TGTGCCAGCAGCCCCACCCCCCACGAGAGGGAGACCCAGTACTTC CASSPTPHERETQYF NA TRBJ2-5 TRBV7-8 NA
TGTGCCATCAGTGTGGGGATACTTACTGGAAACACCATATATTTT CAISVGILTGNTIYF NA TRBJ1-3 TRBV10-3 NA
TGCGCCAGCAGCCAGGGGAATTCACCCCTCCACTTT CASSQGNSPLHF NA TRBJ1-6 TRBV4-3 NA
TGTGCCAGCAGCAAGACAGGGGGCGGCAATCAGCCCCAGCATTTT CASSKTGGGNQPQHF TRBD1 TRBJ1-5 TRBV27 NA
TGTGCCAGCAGCTTTCGGTCACTAGCGGGATGGGGTGAGCAGTTCTTC CASSFRSLAGWGEQFF TRBD2 TRBJ2-1 TRBV5-5 few
TGCGCCAGCAGCTTGGGAGAAAACACTGAAGCTTTCTTT CASSLGENTEAFF NA TRBJ1-1 TRBV5-1 NA
TGTGCCAGCAGCTTAGGACAGGGGGCTGGGGACGAGCAGTACTTC CASSLGQGAGDEQYF TRBD1 TRBJ2-7 TRBV11-3 NA
TGTGCCAGCAGCCCCAGGGGACAACCCTGGGAGCAGTACTTC CASSPRGQPWEQYF NA TRBJ2-7 TRBV7-9 few
TGCGCCAGCAGCCAAGCCAGCTATGGCTACACCTTC CASSQASYGYTF NA TRBJ1-2 TRBV4-3 NA
TGTGCCAGCAGCCTGTGGACAGGGAGTAGAAACACCATATATTTT CASSLWTGSRNTIYF TRBD1 TRBJ1-3 TRBV9 NA
TGCGCCAGCAGCCACCAGACAGGACCTTCCTCCTACGAGCAGTACTTC CASSHQTGPSSYEQYF NA TRBJ2-7 TRBV4-1 NA
TGTGCCAGCAGCGGGTCAGCGTGGGCGGGCAATCAGCCCCAGCATTTT CASSGSAWAGNQPQHF NA TRBJ1-5 TRBV7-8 once
TGTGCCAGTAGTCAGAACACTGAAGCTTTCTTT CASSQNTEAFF NA TRBJ1-1 TRBV19 once
TGTGCCAGCACGGGCTACGAGCAGTACTTC CASTGYEQYF NA TRBJ2-7 TRBV6-5 few
TGTGCCAGCAGTTACTCTGGCGGGAGGGCATGGGAGCAGTACTTC CASSYSGGRAWEQYF TRBD2 TRBJ2-7 TRBV6-5 NA